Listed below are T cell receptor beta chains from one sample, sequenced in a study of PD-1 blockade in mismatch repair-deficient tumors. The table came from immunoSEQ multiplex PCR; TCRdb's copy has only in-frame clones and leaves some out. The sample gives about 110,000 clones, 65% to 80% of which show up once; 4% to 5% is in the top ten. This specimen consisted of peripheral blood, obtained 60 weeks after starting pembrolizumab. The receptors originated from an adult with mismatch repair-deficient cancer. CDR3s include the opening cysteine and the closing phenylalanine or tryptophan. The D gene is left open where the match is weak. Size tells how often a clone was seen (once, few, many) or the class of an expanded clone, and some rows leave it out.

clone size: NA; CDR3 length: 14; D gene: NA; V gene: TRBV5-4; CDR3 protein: CASRPSGSGVEQFF
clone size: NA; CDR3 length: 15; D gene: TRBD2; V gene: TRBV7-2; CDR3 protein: CASSLLAGGTGELFF
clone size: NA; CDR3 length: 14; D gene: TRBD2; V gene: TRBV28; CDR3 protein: CASSSSGTSNEQFF
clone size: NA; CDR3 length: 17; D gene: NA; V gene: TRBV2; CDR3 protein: CASRAGGGGSSGYEQYF
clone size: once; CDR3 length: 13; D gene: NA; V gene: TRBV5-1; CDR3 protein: CASTRGDGQIQYF
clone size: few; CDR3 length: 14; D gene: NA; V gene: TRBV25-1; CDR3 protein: CASRAGLATGELFF
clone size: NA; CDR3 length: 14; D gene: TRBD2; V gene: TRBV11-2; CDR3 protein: CASKLAGDHNEQFF
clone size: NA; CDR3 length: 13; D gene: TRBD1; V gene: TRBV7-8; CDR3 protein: CATEGQGEEKLFF
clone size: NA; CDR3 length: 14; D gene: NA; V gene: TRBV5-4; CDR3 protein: CASSLAVLEDTQYF
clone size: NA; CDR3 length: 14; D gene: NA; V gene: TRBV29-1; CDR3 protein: CSVLAGTNVREQYF
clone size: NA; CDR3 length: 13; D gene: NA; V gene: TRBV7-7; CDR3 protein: CASSDSIGTEAFF
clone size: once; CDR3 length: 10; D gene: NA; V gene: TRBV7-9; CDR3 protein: CASSFGEQFF
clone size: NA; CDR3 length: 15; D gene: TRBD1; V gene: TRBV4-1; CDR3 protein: CASSLGTGRTDTQYF
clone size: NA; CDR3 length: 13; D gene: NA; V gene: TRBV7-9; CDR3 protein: CASSPRPRETQYF
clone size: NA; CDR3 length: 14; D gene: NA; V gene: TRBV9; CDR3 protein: CASSLEGGGETQYF
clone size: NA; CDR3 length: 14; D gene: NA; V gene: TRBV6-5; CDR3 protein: CATFTISGANVLTF
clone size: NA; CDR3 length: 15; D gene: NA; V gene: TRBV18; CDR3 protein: CASSSSLTRGREQYF
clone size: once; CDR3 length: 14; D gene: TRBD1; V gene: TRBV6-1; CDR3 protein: CASRRTQGDQPQHF
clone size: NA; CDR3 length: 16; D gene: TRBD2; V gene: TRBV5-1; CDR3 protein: CASSLVASGGPITQYF
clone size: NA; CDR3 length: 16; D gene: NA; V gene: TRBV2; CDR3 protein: CASSSGQSTSGNTIYF